The rows below give T cell receptor beta chains drawn from one sample of a study of control samples from healthy donors and cancer patients. Assay: immunoSEQ multiplex PCR; the TCRdb copy retains only in-frame clones and omits some. The table records about 160,000 clones, over 85% of them present only once. The sample consisted of blood. Receptors originate from a woman aged 40 to 49 in good health. The CDR3 runs from the conserved cysteine through the conserved F or W. Each record gives: D gene, clone size, J gene, V gene, CDR3 protein, CDR3 DNA. The D gene is left open where the match is weak. A clone size is listed for some rows: how often the clone was seen (once, few, many), or a class if it is expanded.

- | - | TRBJ1-5 | TRBV19 | CASSIRDLRVNQPQHF | TGTGCCAGTAGTATACGGGACCTCAGAGTCAATCAGCCCCAGCATTTT
- | - | TRBJ2-1 | TRBV10-3 | CAISEGTSKTYNEQFF | TGTGCCATCAGTGAAGGGACCTCGAAAACCTACAATGAGCAGTTCTTC
- | - | TRBJ1-5 | TRBV19 | CASSGRGVVSNQPQHF | TGTGCCAGTAGTGGTCGAGGGGTTGTGAGCAATCAGCCCCAGCATTTT
- | - | TRBJ2-6 | TRBV19 | CATRQGSVLTF | TGTGCCACGCGTCAGGGTTCCGTCCTGACTTTC
- | - | TRBJ2-2 | TRBV4-3 | CASSQETGANTGELFF | TGCGCCAGCAGCCAAGAAACGGGCGCGAACACCGGGGAGCTGTTTTTT
- | few | TRBJ2-7 | TRBV5-4 | CASSRPDTPEQYF | TGTGCCAGCAGCCGACCCGACACCCCCGAGCAGTACTTC
- | - | TRBJ2-1 | TRBV7-9 | CASSLTGFEQFF | TGTGCCAGCAGCCTCACAGGGTTTGAGCAGTTCTTC
- | - | TRBJ1-6 | TRBV18 | CASSPAGRNSPLHF | TGTGCCAGCTCCCCCGCGGGGCGTAATTCACCCCTCCACTTT
TRBD1 | - | TRBJ2-5 | TRBV19 | CASSSLTGSFGETQYF | TGTGCCAGTTCATCCCTGACAGGGTCTTTCGGGGAGACCCAGTACTTC
TRBD1 | - | TRBJ1-2 | TRBV7-2 | CASSLGQGGISYGYTF | TGTGCCAGCAGCTTAGGACAGGGGGGTATTAGCTATGGCTACACCTTC
TRBD2 | - | TRBJ2-7 | TRBV29-1 | CSVGSGVIHEQYF | TGCAGCGTTGGGAGCGGGGTAATCCACGAGCAGTACTTC
- | - | TRBJ1-3 | TRBV7-8 | CASSRPPWNTIYF | TGTGCCAGCAGCCGCCCCCCGTGGAACACCATATATTTT
- | - | TRBJ1-4 | TRBV6-2/TRBV6-3 | CASSHAGRDEKLFF | TGTGCCAGCAGTCACGCGGGGAGGGATGAAAAACTGTTTTTT
- | - | TRBJ1-1 | TRBV7-9 | CASSLGDLNTEAFF | TGTGCCAGCAGCTTAGGTGATTTAAACACTGAAGCTTTCTTT
- | - | TRBJ1-5 | TRBV7-9 | CASSLSHQPQHF | TGTGCCAGCAGCTTAAGTCACCAGCCCCAGCATTTT
TRBD1 | once | TRBJ2-6 | TRBV5-1 | CASTSRGPGANVLTF | TGCGCCAGCACCTCCAGGGGGCCTGGGGCCAACGTCCTGACTTTC
- | - | TRBJ1-5 | TRBV3-1/TRBV3-2 | CASSQGSGNQPQHF | TGTGCCAGCAGCCAAGGCAGCGGCAATCAGCCCCAGCATTTT
- | - | TRBJ2-2 | TRBV3-1/TRBV3-2 | CASSHPRAGTGELFF | TGTGCCAGCAGCCATCCGAGGGCGGGTACCGGGGAGCTGTTTTTT
- | - | TRBJ2-5 | TRBV9 | CASSVRDGYQETQYF | TGTGCCAGCAGCGTGAGAGACGGTTACCAAGAGACCCAGTACTTC
- | - | TRBJ2-2 | TRBV27 | CASSLSTRGDTGELFF | TGTGCCAGCAGTTTATCGACCAGGGGCGACACCGGGGAGCTGTTTTTT
- | - | TRBJ2-5 | TRBV7-3 | CASSLGSQETQYF | TGTGCCAGCAGCTTAGGCAGCCAAGAGACCCAGTACTTC
TRBD1 | - | TRBJ1-2 | TRBV5-1 | CASNPGQGYGYTF | TGCGCCAGCAACCCAGGACAGGGCTATGGCTACACCTTC